The 20 T cell receptor beta chains in this list originate from one sample, sequenced in a study of control samples from healthy donors and cancer patients (dated by TCRdb to between 2020 and 2021). The library relied on the immunoSEQ multiplex PCR assay. This is the immuneACCESS table as TCRdb keeps it, with only in-frame sequences that have V and J called. A part of the clones is gone; compared with another copy, unresolved V genes explain less than half, and the rest is unexplained. The sample data list roughly 100,000 clones, and approximately 90% of these were observed just once. In total, the top ten clones hold over 0.95% of the sample. The sequenced sample consisted of blood. The receptor source for this set is a woman aged 45-60 years in good health.

The rearrangement joins TRBV28 to TRBJ2-7; a weak D match, TRBD2 (6 bases). CDR1 and CDR2 (germline): MDHEN, SYDVKM. The CDR3 totals 14 residues. Trimming shortened V by 10 bases and J by 3 bases, and 19 bases separated the two germline ends. CDR3 DNA: TGTGCCATCGCATCTACATTCGGGGGCTACGAGCAGTACTTC. Amino acids: CAIASTFGGYEQYF.

The rearrangement links TRBV2 to TRBJ2-7; unclear D gene. V lost 6 bases to trimming and J lost 6 bases, with 18 bases between them. Germline loops: CDR1 SNHLY, CDR2 FYNNEI. There are 14 residues in the CDR3. CDR3 loop: CASRKRVAAGEQYF. CDR3 nucleotide sequence: TGTGCCAGCAGGAAACGGGTAGCCGCCGGCGAGCAGTACTTC.

The chain couples TRBV6-2 or TRBV6-3 to TRBJ1-3, with D possibly being TRBD1 (6 bases). Per the germline V gene, CDR1 is MNHEY and CDR2 is SVGEGT. The CDR3 is made up of 17 amino acids. V dropped 2 bases and J dropped 2 bases, with 16 bases sitting between them. CDR3 residues: CASSYPWDIGAGNTIYF. As DNA, the CDR3 is TGTGCCAGCAGTTACCCCTGGGACATCGGGGCTGGAAACACCATATATTTT.

The rearrangement links TRBV5-4 to TRBJ1-2, with a weak D call TRBD1 (6 bases). Trimming left V 0 bases short and J 8 bases short, with 14 bases between. The CDR3 spans 14 residues. From germline, CDR1 is SGHNT and CDR2 YYREEE (reference sequence). The CDR3 DNA is TGTGCCAGCAGCTTGGATACCAGGGGTAGGGGCTACACCTTC. It encodes CASSLDTRGRGYTF.

This clone was seen a handful of times. The V and J genes are TRBV3-1 (or the pseudogene TRBV3-2) and TRBJ2-5; 10 bases are shared with TRBD2. This CDR3 is built from 16 residues. In germline, CDR1 is LGHDT, CDR2 YNNKEL (reference sequence). V trimming: 4 bases; J trimming: 5 bases; junction bases outside the gene matches: 10. CDR3 DNA: TGTGCCAGCAGCCTTGGGTCTAGCGGGGGATGGGAGACCCAGTACTTC. Residues: CASSLGSSGGWETQYF.

In nucleotides, the CDR3 is TGTGCCAGCAGCCAAGATAAAGGAATTTGGGGGGACGGTAACAACAATGAGCAGTTCTTC. Translation gives CASSQDKGIWGDGNNNEQFF. The chain has TRBV3-1 (or the pseudogene TRBV3-2) and TRBJ2-1; D is perhaps TRBD2 (6 bases). CDR3 length equals 20 residues. Germline assignment: CDR1 LGHDT and CDR2 YNNKEL (reference sequence). V lost 0 bases, J lost 5 bases, and 26 bases lay in between.

The chain couples TRBV15 to TRBJ2-1; D not certain. V was pared by 3 bases and J by 1 base, with 10 bases between. The CDR3 has 15 amino acids. From germline, CDR1 is LNHNV and CDR2 YYDKDF (reference sequence). For the CDR3, the DNA is TGTGCCACCAGCAGGGAACACCAATCCTACAATGAGCAGTTCTTC. Protein sequence: CATSREHQSYNEQFF.

This clone was seen more than once but under ten times. The chain carries TRBV21-1 and TRBJ1-5. TRBV21-1 is recorded as a pseudogene. The CDR3 extends over 16 amino acids. CDR3 amino acids: CASTSQREGSNQPQHF. CDR3 DNA: TGTGCCAGCACAAGTCAGAGGGAAGGGAGCAATCAGCCCCAGCATTTT.

The rearrangement uses TRBV19 and TRBJ1-5; D is unclear. The CDR3 is made up of 12 amino acids. Per the germline V gene, CDR1 is LNHDA and CDR2 is SQIVND (reference sequence). Trimming removed 6 bases at V and 3 bases at J, with 6 bases between. The CDR3, as DNA: TGTGCCAGTAGCCTTATCAATCAGCCCCAGCATTTT. This gives the protein CASSLINQPQHF.

The genes are TRBV5-1 and TRBJ2-5; 8 nucleotides agree with TRBD2. V lost 1 base, J lost 1 base, and 3 bases stayed unmatched. In germline, CDR1 is SGHRS, CDR2 YFSETQ. The length of the CDR3 is 15 residues. In DNA form, the CDR3 reads TGCGCCAGCAGCTTGAAGCGGGGGAGCCAAGAGACCCAGTACTTC. Translation gives CASSLKRGSQETQYF.

The chain links TRBV27 to TRBJ2-1; 7 bases align to TRBD1. With V trimmed by 4 bases and J by 2 bases, 5 bases remained unmatched. CDR3 length equals 15 residues. CDR1 MNHEY and CDR2 SMNVEV come from the germline V gene (reference sequence). CDR3: CASSYRQGAYNEQFF. CDR3 nucleotide sequence: TGTGCCAGCAGTTATCGACAGGGAGCCTACAATGAGCAGTTCTTC.

The chain combines TRBV6-5 with TRBJ1-1; the D is unclear. V was trimmed by 4 bases and J by 1 base, leaving 10 bases between them. This CDR3 region has 14 residues. In germline, CDR1 is MNHEY, CDR2 SVGAGI. The CDR3: CASSSYRRNTEAFF. CDR3 DNA: TGTGCCAGCAGTTCCTACCGGAGGAACACTGAAGCTTTCTTT.

J is TRBJ1-2 and V is TRBV3-1 (or the pseudogene TRBV3-2); 8 bases fit TRBD1. V shed 2 bases, J shed 8 bases, and the junction held 16 bases outside the gene matches. The CDR3 is 17 residues long. Germline CDR1 reads LGHDT; CDR2 reads YNNKEL (reference sequence). Here the CDR3 DNA reads TGTGCCAGCAGCCAAACCGGTGGGGCGGACAGGGCGTGGGGCTACACCTTC. It encodes CASSQTGGADRAWGYTF.

The V call is TRBV9, the J call TRBJ1-3, with a possible D match to TRBD1 (5 bases). The CDR3 is made up of 17 amino acids. V lost 4 bases to trimming and J lost 0 bases, with 17 bases between them. The V gene's germline CDR1 is SGDLS and CDR2 YYNGEE. This chain's CDR3 is CASSSLRGGSSGNTIYF. CDR3 sequence (DNA): TGTGCCAGCAGCTCACTCCGGGGGGGGAGCTCTGGAAACACCATATATTTT.

This chain connects TRBV19 to TRBJ2-2, with D maybe TRBD2 (6 bases). Trimming removed 10 bases at V and 0 bases at J, with 24 bases between. Germline V gene lookup returns CDR1 LNHDA and CDR2 SQIVND (reference sequence). The CDR3 is 18 amino acids. CDR3 protein: CATTGPLGRRANTGELFF. The CDR3 DNA is TGTGCCACCACAGGACCATTAGGCAGGAGGGCGAACACCGGGGAGCTGTTTTTT. The full variable domain, in which reference TRBV19 and TRBJ2-2 provide the parts outside the CDR3, is DGGITQSPKYLFRKEGQNVTLSCEQNLNHDAMYWYRQDPGQGLRLIYYSQIVNDFQKGDIAEGYSVSREKKESFPLTVTSAQKNPTAFYLCATTGPLGRRANTGELFFGEGSRLTVL.

The chain links TRBV19 to TRBJ2-5; 7 bases fit TRBD1. Germline values: CDR1 LNHDA, CDR2 SQIVND (reference sequence). The CDR3 is 12 amino acids. The junction had 7 bases not matched to a gene; V was cut back by 10 bases and J by 5 bases. The CDR3 coding sequence is TGTGCCACCCCGAAGGGGGCGGAGACCCAGTACTTC. It encodes CATPKGAETQYF. The complete variable domain, with remaining parts taken from reference TRBV19 and TRBJ2-5, reads DGGITQSPKYLFRKEGQNVTLSCEQNLNHDAMYWYRQDPGQGLRLIYYSQIVNDFQKGDIAEGYSVSREKKESFPLTVTSAQKNPTAFYLCATPKGAETQYFGPGTRLLVL.

The V and J genes are TRBV9 and TRBJ1-1; no definite D call. Germline CDR1 reads SGDLS; CDR2 reads YYNGEE. Trimming cost V 0 bases and J 1 base, with 4 bases left between them. The CDR3 loop spans 13 amino acids. The chain's CDR3 is CASSVATNTEAFF. In DNA, the CDR3 is TGTGCCAGCAGCGTAGCGACGAACACTGAAGCTTTCTTT. The whole variable domain, remainder taken from reference TRBV9 and TRBJ1-1, is DSGVTQTPKHLITATGQRVTLRCSPRSGDLSVYWYQQSLDQGLQFLIQYYNGEERAKGNILERFSAQQFPDLHSELNLSSLELGDSALYFCASSVATNTEAFFGQGTRLTVV.

This chain connects TRBV12-5 to TRBJ2-1; 11 bases map to TRBD2. This CDR3 is built from 15 residues. Germline lookup yields CDR1 LGHNT and CDR2 FRNRAP. Trimming removed 3 bases from V and 4 bases from J; junction bases left unmatched: 2. The CDR3: CASGFRLAGYNEQFF. The CDR3 nucleotides are TGTGCTAGTGGTTTCCGACTAGCGGGATACAATGAGCAGTTCTTC.

The chain is built from TRBV5-1 and TRBJ2-7; TRBD1 matches at 11 bases. V gave up 0 bases and J gave up 3 bases; unmatched junction bases: 5. CDR1 and CDR2 from the germline V gene are SGHRS and YFSETQ. The CDR3 has 16 residues. CDR3 region: CASSLAPGTGGYEQYF. DNA of the CDR3: TGCGCCAGCAGCTTGGCCCCCGGGACAGGGGGCTACGAGCAGTACTTC.

The J gene is TRBJ2-5, the V gene TRBV15; D might be TRBD2 (5 bases). The germline CDR1 and CDR2 sequences are LNHNV and YYDKDF (reference sequence). The V end was cut by 1 base, the J end by 5 bases, with 8 bases between. The CDR3 is made up of 13 amino acids. The CDR3 reads CATSRVSEETQYF. CDR3 DNA sequence: TGTGCCACCAGCAGAGTTAGCGAGGAGACCCAGTACTTC.